What follows are 19 T cell receptor beta chains derived from one specimen sequenced in a study of T cells after yellow fever vaccination. TCRdb re-called the 5' RACE reads through MiXCR, storing one row per CDR3 protein. The repertoire holds 250,000 to 300,000 distinct CDR3 sequences, with about 5.2% as singletons. The sample consisted of CD4+ T cells sorted from PBMCs, taken on the day of the yellow fever booster vaccination. The receptors come from a man aged 18 to 30 who received the YFV17D yellow fever vaccine.

As regards this clonotype: A much larger clone sits a single nucleotide away, making a read error possible. The V and J genes are TRBV5-1 and TRBJ2-3; 8 bases fit TRBD2. The CDR3 extends over 14 amino acids. Germline V CDR1 and CDR2: SGHRS, YFSETQ. Written as DNA, the CDR3 is TGCGCCAGCAGTCTTAGCGGGGAAACAGATACGCACTATTTT. Its translation: CASSLSGETDTHYF. Combining the CDR3 with reference TRBV5-1 and TRBJ2-3 gives the whole variable domain KAGVTQTPRYLIKTRGQQVTLSCSPISGHRSVSWYQQTPGQGLQFLFEYFSETQRNKGNFPGRFSGRQFSNSRSEMNVSTLELGDSALYLCASSLSGETDTHYFGPGTRLTVL.

The rearrangement uses TRBV27 and TRBJ1-2; tentatively, D is TRBD1 (5 bases). The V end was cut by 6 bases, the J end by 6 bases, with 14 bases between. CDR3 length: 13 amino acids. CDR1 is MNHEY and CDR2 is SMNVEV in the germline V gene (reference sequence). This CDR3 reads CASSVLGDHGYTF. DNA for the CDR3: TGTGCCAGCAGCGTGTTGGGGGATCATGGCTACACCTTC.

This clonotype turned up a few times. This chain links TRBV5-1 with TRBJ1-2, with D perhaps TRBD1 (5 bases). Trimming pared 3 bases from V and 6 bases from J, leaving 15 bases between. From germline, CDR1 is SGHRS and CDR2 YFSETQ. CDR3 length: 14 residues. DNA for the CDR3: TGCGCCAGCAGCTGGGACGGACCAAGGGATGGCTACACCTTC. Protein: CASSWDGPRDGYTF.

This clonotype was detected ten times or more. The J gene is TRBJ1-6, the V gene TRBV5-1; 8 bases line up with TRBD1. Trimming at V came to 3 bases and at J to 9 bases, leaving 14 bases not matched to a gene. The CDR3 runs to 17 residues. Germline V CDR1 and CDR2: SGHRS, YFSETQ. The CDR3 protein is CASSSRWIGTGTSPLHF. The CDR3 DNA is TGCGCCAGCAGCTCGAGGTGGATAGGGACAGGTACTTCACCCCTCCACTTT.

The genes are TRBV7-3 and TRBJ2-1, with D possibly being TRBD1 (6 bases). Trimming cost V 5 bases and J 3 bases, with 11 bases left between them. This CDR3 has 14 amino acids. Germline V gene lookup returns CDR1 SGHTA and CDR2 FQGTGA. CDR3 loop: CASSPGQFYNEQFF. DNA for the CDR3: TGTGCCAGCAGCCCTGGACAGTTCTACAATGAGCAGTTCTTC.

There are a few counts of this clonotype. The chain links TRBV7-3 to TRBJ2-5; D call uncertain. V was shortened by 5 bases and J by 2 bases, with 27 bases between the two germline ends. CDR3 length: 19 residues. CDR1 is SGHTA and CDR2 is FQGTGA in the germline V gene. CDR3 DNA sequence: TGTGCCAGCAGCCCACACCCCCCGATGCCCTTGGTAGTGCAAGAGACCCAGTACTTC. This gives the protein CASSPHPPMPLVVQETQYF.

This clonotype has just a few counts. This chain uses TRBV6-2 or TRBV6-3 with TRBJ2-7; TRBD1 agrees at 7 bases. The germline V gene encodes CDR1 MNHEY and CDR2 SVGEGT. The CDR3 extends over 21 amino acids. V was pared by 3 bases and J by 0 bases, with 23 bases of the junction left unmatched. CDR3 in amino acids: CASSYQVEGQDNSKGSYEQYV. As DNA, the CDR3 is TGTGCCAGCAGTTATCAGGTCGAAGGACAGGACAATTCTAAGGGCTCCTACGAGCAGTACGTC.

This chain joins TRBV6-5 and TRBJ1-2; D unresolved. The V gene's germline CDR1 is MNHEY and CDR2 SVGAGI. The germline V and J ends were trimmed by 7 bases and 8 bases, with 17 bases remaining between them. CDR3 length: 13 amino acids. CDR3 bases: TGTGCCAGCAACACGAGGCGGGGTTTAGGCTACACCTTC. Its translation is CASNTRRGLGYTF.

The V and J genes are TRBV4-3 and TRBJ2-2; D gene uncertain. V was cut by 0 bases and J by 6 bases, with 8 bases left in between. CDR1 is LGHNA and CDR2 is YSLEER in the germline V gene. This CDR3 is 14 amino acids long. The CDR3 DNA sequence: TGCGCCAGCAGCCAAGAGGGGTGGGCCGGGGAGCTGTTTTTT. Protein product: CASSQEGWAGELFF.

The table lists this clonotype with many counts. The gene calls are TRBV5-5 and TRBJ1-1; no reliable D call. The ends were cut back, 4 bases at V and 0 bases at J, with 10 bases in the middle. This CDR3 spans 14 amino acids. Germline CDR1 and CDR2: SGHKS and YYEKEE (reference sequence). In nucleotides, the CDR3 is TGTGCCAGCAGCGCCAAATTTTTGAACACTGAAGCTTTCTTT. It yields the protein CASSAKFLNTEAFF.

The gene calls are TRBV7-2 and TRBJ1-4; no clear D. V was clipped by 6 bases and J by 9 bases, with 14 bases between them. Germline V gene sequence: CDR1 SGHTA, CDR2 FQGNSA. The length of the CDR3 is 13 residues. The CDR3 nucleotides are TGTGCCAGCAGAGAGGAGGGAGCGAAAAAACTGTTTTTT. Protein product: CASREEGAKKLFF.

The chain carries TRBV6-5 and TRBJ1-1; D may be TRBD1 (5 bases). The germline CDR1 and CDR2 sequences are MNHEY and SVGAGI. CDR3 length: 17 residues. V shed 6 bases and J shed 2 bases, with 22 bases lying between them. CDR3 protein: CASRPNTGSAGNTEAFF. The CDR3 coding sequence is TGTGCCAGCAGACCCAACACAGGATCAGCCGGAAACACTGAAGCTTTCTTT.

The J gene is TRBJ2-7, the V gene TRBV7-2; 7 positions match TRBD1. This CDR3 is built from 14 residues. V gave up 5 bases and J gave up 3 bases; unmatched junction bases: 7. The V gene's germline CDR1 is SGHTA and CDR2 FQGNSA. CDR3 region: CASSPLRDSYEQYF. The CDR3 DNA is TGTGCCAGCAGCCCACTCCGGGACAGCTACGAGCAGTACTTC.

In its sample, this clonotype was seen a few times. The genes are TRBV6-2 or TRBV6-3 and TRBJ2-2; D uncertain. The CDR3 contains 18 residues. In germline, CDR1 is MNHEY, CDR2 SVGEGT. The V and J ends lost 6 bases and 0 bases respectively, with 20 bases between them. The CDR3 loop is CASSQNSLAASNTGELFF. Here the CDR3 DNA reads TGTGCCAGCAGCCAAAATTCCCTCGCAGCCTCGAACACCGGGGAGCTGTTTTTT.

The table lists this clonotype with a few counts. V usage is TRBV28 and J usage is TRBJ2-7; D perhaps matches TRBD1 (5 bases). This CDR3 has 15 residues. Germline-derived CDR1 and CDR2 are MDHEN and SYDVKM. The ends were cut back, 6 bases at V and 0 bases at J, with 15 bases in the middle. CDR3: CASSSTGPPSYEQYV. CDR3 in DNA: TGTGCCAGCAGCAGTACAGGTCCTCCCTCCTACGAGCAGTACGTC.

The chain joins TRBV5-1 to TRBJ1-1, with D unresolved. V lost 6 bases and J 1 base, leaving 13 bases between the germline ends. Germline CDR1 reads SGHRS; CDR2 reads YFSETQ. This CDR3 is built from 14 residues. The CDR3 DNA follows: TGCGCCAGCAAGGATACATCAGGGAACACTGAAGCTTTCTTT. Its translation is CASKDTSGNTEAFF.

The chain couples TRBV6-5 to TRBJ1-2; no definite D call. In germline, CDR1 is MNHEY, CDR2 SVGAGI. The CDR3 contains 12 residues. The V gene lost 3 bases and the J gene lost 3 bases, with 5 bases spanning the gap. This CDR3 reads CASSYGYYGYTF. CDR3 bases: TGTGCCAGCAGTTATGGGTACTATGGCTACACCTTC.

The sample holds a few counts of this clonotype. The V gene is TRBV2, the J gene TRBJ1-6; no clear D gene. The germline CDR1 and CDR2 sequences are SNHLY and FYNNEI. Trimming removed 11 bases at V and 10 bases at J, with 15 bases between. The CDR3 is made up of 12 amino acids. This CDR3 reads CAGREGDSPLHF. The CDR3 nucleotides read TGTGCCGGCCGGGAGGGAGACTCACCCCTCCACTTT.

This clonotype was observed many times. V usage is TRBV7-9 and J usage is TRBJ1-1; no clear D gene. The CDR3 spans 16 residues. Trimming removed 1 base from V and 3 bases from J, with 15 bases in between. CDR1 and CDR2 (germline): SEHNR, FQNEAQ (reference sequence). CDR3 region: CASSLDPGGGDTEAFF. CDR3 in DNA: TGTGCCAGCAGCTTAGACCCGGGAGGTGGGGACACTGAAGCTTTCTTT.